The source of this TCR beta chain is a study of blood T cell repertoires in COVID-19. In the study overall: Samples of COVID-19 (acute and convalescent) were obtained from the United States, Italy and Spain. PBMCs, B-cell-depleted T cells, or T cells were the source of the cDNA or gDNA that made up the material.

This clone occurred a few times. Original data processing: Amplification with reference gene primers provided the estimates of nucleated cell counts. Profiled with immunoSEQ multiplex PCR; TCRdb holds only in-frame clones, not every one. That table is the source of V, J and clone size, and D and trimming were worked out from the DNA. The sample holds roughly 92,000 clones; about 87% are singletons and the top ten take 7% to 8%. The specimen sequenced was peripheral blood. The TCR sequence derives from a human donor with acute or convalescent COVID-19. The donor label of this sample is uncertain.

The chain's CDR3 is CASSSRPGVPETQYF. The CDR3 DNA is TGTGCCAGCAGTTCCCGTCCCGGGGTGCCAGAGACCCAGTACTTC. The chain links TRBV27 to TRBJ2-5; TRBD2 might be the D (5 bases). V was pared by 4 bases and J by 4 bases, with 16 bases between. The CDR3 runs 15 residues. The germline V gene encodes CDR1 MNHEY and CDR2 SMNVEV (reference sequence).